Shown below are 6 T cell receptor beta chains from a single sample sequenced in a study of cytomegalovirus exposure and HLA in healthy donors. Researchers ran the PCR with 60 Vbeta and 13 Jbeta primers. Clones were sequenced by immunoSEQ multiplex PCR, and TCRdb holds only the in-frame ones, with some missing. The sample has 150,000 to 200,000 clones, approximately 84% seen once; the top ten hold 2% to 2.5%. Sequences were obtained from PBMCs. These receptors came from a man aged 18 to 29 in good health and CMV-seropositive.

This chain uses TRBV7-8 with TRBJ2-1; 8 positions match TRBD2. The CDR3 is made up of 16 amino acids. CDR1 SGHVS and CDR2 FQNEAQ come from the germline V gene. V trimming: 0 bases; J trimming: 4 bases; junction bases outside the gene matches: 5. CDR3 bases: TGTGCCAGCAGCTTAGCTAGCGGGAATCCGTACAATGAGCAGTTCTTC. Translated: CASSLASGNPYNEQFF.

This clone was detected only a few times. The chain has TRBV23-1 and TRBJ2-3; a weak D match, TRBD1 (6 bases). TRBV23-1 is an open reading frame whose function is uncertain. This CDR3 is 18 amino acids long. The V end was cut by 3 bases, the J end by 0 bases, with 19 bases between. DNA for the CDR3: TGCGCCAGCAGTCATGGGGCAGGGGCCGTCCCTAGCACAGATACGCAGTATTTT. As protein: CASSHGAGAVPSTDTQYF.

This clone occurred once. The chain combines TRBV19 with TRBJ1-5, with D hard to call. The V and J ends lost 4 bases and 9 bases respectively, with 19 bases between them. The CDR3 extends over 15 amino acids. CDR1 is LNHDA, CDR2 SQIVND, per germline (reference sequence). For the CDR3, the DNA is TGTGCCAGTAGTACCCGAACGGGGAGCAGTGTGCCCCAGCATTTT. Amino acids: CASSTRTGSSVPQHF.

This clone was counted a few times. The chain employs TRBV2 and TRBJ1-5; a possible D gene is TRBD1 (5 bases). The CDR3 contains 14 residues. The ends were cut back, 2 bases at V and 1 base at J, with 6 bases in the middle. Germline lookup yields CDR1 SNHLY and CDR2 FYNNEI. CDR3 DNA sequence: TGTGCCAGCAGTGAACAGGGAAGCAATCAGCCCCAGCATTTT. Its translation is CASSEQGSNQPQHF. The whole variable domain, remainder taken from reference TRBV2 and TRBJ1-5, is EPEVTQTPSHQVTQMGQEVILRCVPISNHLYFYWYRQILGQKVEFLVSFYNNEISEKSEIFDDQFSVERPDGSNFTLKIRSTKLEDSAMYFCASSEQGSNQPQHFGDGTRLSIL.

This clone was recorded once. The chain employs TRBV2 and TRBJ2-2; D possibly corresponds to TRBD2 (6 bases). Germline V gene data show CDR1 as SNHLY and CDR2 as FYNNEI. V gave up 5 bases and J gave up 6 bases, with 16 bases separating them. This CDR3 is built from 15 residues. CDR3 coding DNA: TGTGCCAGCAGTCCTGGCCATACTAGCCCCGGGGAGCTGTTTTTT. Its protein product is CASSPGHTSPGELFF.

The chain links TRBV7-9 to TRBJ2-7; 8 bases line up with TRBD1. Germline V lookup: CDR1 SEHNR, CDR2 FQNEAQ (reference sequence). Germline trimming cut 3 bases from V and 1 base from J; bases unmatched to any gene: 8. The CDR3 sequence is 16 residues long. CDR3 sequence reads: CASSFGQGGVSYEQYF. In DNA form, the CDR3 reads TGTGCCAGCAGCTTCGGACAGGGAGGAGTTTCCTACGAGCAGTACTTC.